Listed below are T cell receptor beta chains from one sample, sequenced in a study of blood T cell repertoires in COVID-19. Here immunoSEQ multiplex PCR was the method, and the copy in TCRdb shows in-frame clones only, minus some. In the table there are hundreds of thousands of clones, around 88% of which are singletons. Sequenced: peripheral blood. The receptors come from a woman aged 55-69 years with COVID-19, enrolled during active disease. Each CDR3 is given with its conserved first and last residue. A D gene is named only where the DNA matches it firmly. Rows give clone size only sometimes, using once, few, many, or a class for an expanded clone.

>TRBV27|TRBJ2-7|.|.
TGTGCCAGCATCTCGGGGAGCGGGCGGCGCGAGCAGTACTTC
CASISGSGRREQYF
>TRBV7-7|TRBJ2-2|.|few
TGTGCCAGCAGCTCGACACTGAACACCGGGGAGCTGTTTTTT
CASSSTLNTGELFF
>TRBV5-1|TRBJ2-1|.|.
TGCGCCAGCAAAAGCGAAGGGGCCCACAATGAGCAGTTCTTC
CASKSEGAHNEQFF
>TRBV2|TRBJ1-1|TRBD1|.
TGTGCCAGCAGGGGGGACAGTAACACTGAAGCTTTCTTT
CASRGDSNTEAFF
>TRBV2|TRBJ2-3|TRBD1|.
TGTGCCAGCAGGAGGACAGGCCCTTCTAGCACAGATACGCAGTATTTT
CASRRTGPSSTDTQYF
>TRBV10-1|TRBJ1-6|TRBD1|.
TGCGCCAGCAGCCGCGGACAGGGGGCCAATTCACCCCTCCACTTT
CASSRGQGANSPLHF
>TRBV11-2|TRBJ2-2|TRBD1|.
TGTGCCAGCAGCTTAGTTTTAGGGACAGCCACCGGGGAGCTGTTTTTT
CASSLVLGTATGELFF
>TRBV7-3|TRBJ2-2|.|.
TGTGCCAGCAGCAAGAATGTAGGGAGTAGCCGGGAGCTGTTTTTT
CASSKNVGSSRELFF
>TRBV5-1|TRBJ1-4|.|.
TGCGCCAGCAGCTTGGGGCGGCTCAATGGGAATGAAAAACTGTTTTTT
CASSLGRLNGNEKLFF
>TRBV4-1|TRBJ2-5|.|once
TGCGCCAGCAGCCAAGCGGTGTGGGAGACCCAGTACTTC
CASSQAVWETQYF
>TRBV6-6|TRBJ1-1|.|.
TGTGCCAGCAGTTCCCCCGGGGGAAACACTGAAGCTTTCTTT
CASSSPGGNTEAFF
>TRBV30|TRBJ2-2|.|.
TGTGCCTGGAGTGGCGAGCTGAGCACCGGGGAGCTGTTTTTT
CAWSGELSTGELFF
>TRBV7-4|TRBJ1-6|.|.
TGTGCCAGGGACTCCCCGTCCTATTCACCCCTCCACTTT
CARDSPSYSPLHF
>TRBV7-9|TRBJ2-1|.|.
TGTGCCAGCAGCCGTTTGATAGGGACTCCCTCCTACAATGAGCAGTTCTTC
CASSRLIGTPSYNEQFF
>TRBV9|TRBJ2-1|TRBD2|few
TGTGCCAGCAGCGGCGGGGGGAACCTTTACAATGAGCAGTTCTTC
CASSGGGNLYNEQFF
>TRBV2|TRBJ2-7|.|.
TGTGCCAGCAGTTTCCGTTCTCCCTACGAGCAGTACTTC
CASSFRSPYEQYF
>TRBV5-6|TRBJ2-5|TRBD2|.
TGTGCCAGCAGTCCGACTAGCGGGGGACAAGAGACCCAGTACTTC
CASSPTSGGQETQYF
>TRBV7-3|TRBJ1-1|.|.
TGTGCCAGCAGCTCCGGGGTTTACACTGAAGCTTTCTTT
CASSSGVYTEAFF
>TRBV18|TRBJ1-1|.|.
TGTGCCAGCTCACCAGGTCCAGAGGGAACTGAAGCTTTCTTT
CASSPGPEGTEAFF
>TRBV6-5|TRBJ1-2|.|.
TGTGCCAGCAGTTACTCGATGGGGGACTCCTATGGCTACACCTTC
CASSYSMGDSYGYTF
>TRBV5-6|TRBJ2-3|.|.
TGTGCCAGCAGCCGGGATCTAGCACCGGATACGCAGTATTTT
CASSRDLAPDTQYF
>TRBV9|TRBJ2-6|TRBD1|.
TGTGCCAGCAGCGTAAGGGTCCAGGGGGCCTCTGGGGCCAACGTCCTGACTTTC
CASSVRVQGASGANVLTF
>TRBV3-1/TRBV3-2|TRBJ2-7|TRBD2|.
TGTGCCAGCAGCCACAGGCTAGCGGGGCAAAGCACCTACGAGCAGTACTTC
CASSHRLAGQSTYEQYF
>TRBV19|TRBJ1-5|.|.
TGTGCCAGGTCCGACTATAGCAATCAGCCCCAGCATTTT
CARSDYSNQPQHF
>TRBV7-9|TRBJ1-1|.|.
TGTGCCAGCAGCTTAGCTGAGGGGGTTTACACTGAAGCTTTCTTT
CASSLAEGVYTEAFF
>TRBV5-6|TRBJ2-7|.|.
TGTGCCAGCAGCTTGGGAGATTACGAGCAGTACTTC
CASSLGDYEQYF
>TRBV14|TRBJ2-7|TRBD1|.
TGTGCCAGCAGCCAAAGACGGGACAGAAGCTTCTACGAGCAGTACTTC
CASSQRRDRSFYEQYF
>TRBV9|TRBJ1-5|TRBD1|.
TGTGCCAGCAGCGTAATGACAGGGCAAGATCGAAATCAGCCCCAGCATTTT
CASSVMTGQDRNQPQHF
>TRBV5-1|TRBJ2-1|TRBD1|.
TGCGCCAGCAGCTCTCCGGACAGGGGTTGGAATGAGCAGTTCTTC
CASSSPDRGWNEQFF
>TRBV10-3|TRBJ1-2|.|.
TGTGCCATCACCGGAGGACAGAGTAAAGTCTATGGCTACACCTTC
CAITGGQSKVYGYTF
>TRBV6-2/TRBV6-3|TRBJ1-3|.|.
TGTGCCAGCAGTTATTGGGAGTCCGGAAACACCATATATTTT
CASSYWESGNTIYF
>TRBV7-6|TRBJ2-1|TRBD2|.
TGTGCCAGCAGCCCAGGACTAGCGGGGATCTACAATGAGCAGTTCTTC
CASSPGLAGIYNEQFF
>TRBV3-1/TRBV3-2|TRBJ2-7|TRBD2|.
TGTGCCAGCAGCCGGACTGGGTCGGGGGGAGGCGAGCAGTACTTC
CASSRTGSGGGEQYF
>TRBV5-1|TRBJ2-2|TRBD1|once
TGCGCCAGCAGCTTGCCACAGGGGCACGCCGGGGAGCTGTTTTTT
CASSLPQGHAGELFF
>TRBV5-6|TRBJ2-5|.|.
TGTGCCAGCAGCCCAGACCTCACACAGGAGGGCAGAGAGACCCAGTACTTC
CASSPDLTQEGRETQYF
>TRBV6-2/TRBV6-3|TRBJ2-1|TRBD1|.
TGTGCCAGCAGCCCCGGGACAGGGAGGAAAGATGAGCAGTTCTTC
CASSPGTGRKDEQFF
>TRBV3-1/TRBV3-2|TRBJ2-1|.|.
TGTGCCAGCAGTCGGGGAGGACTACGGTTCTTC
CASSRGGLRFF
>TRBV29-1|TRBJ2-1|TRBD1|.
TGCAGCGTTGTGGACAGGAGCTACAATGAGCAGTTCTTC
CSVVDRSYNEQFF
>TRBV4-3|TRBJ1-4|TRBD1|.
TGCGCCAGCAGCCAAGACTCGGGGGACAGCTCGGAAAAACTGTTTTTT
CASSQDSGDSSEKLFF
>TRBV5-1|TRBJ1-2|.|.
TGCGCCAGCAGCTTGGCCGCAGGTTCCGCTACCTATGGCTACACCTTC
CASSLAAGSATYGYTF
>TRBV5-1|TRBJ2-7|.|.
TGCGCCAGCAGCCCACCGGAGGTGGGAACTTTGACCTTC
CASSPPEVGTLTF
>TRBV11-2|TRBJ2-3|.|.
TGTGCCAGCAGCGGAGTGGGAGATACGCAGTATTTT
CASSGVGDTQYF
>TRBV18|TRBJ2-2|.|.
TGTGCCAGCTCACCAACTAGCTACACCGGGGAGCTGTTTTTT
CASSPTSYTGELFF
>TRBV3-1/TRBV3-2|TRBJ1-5|TRBD1|.
TGTGCCAGCAGCCAAGGGGGACAGGGGGATCAGCCCCAGCATTTT
CASSQGGQGDQPQHF
>TRBV6-5|TRBJ1-2|.|.
TGTGCCAGCAGCCGGTATGGTTCAAACTATGGCTACACCTTC
CASSRYGSNYGYTF
>TRBV30|TRBJ1-2|.|once
TGTGCCTGGCAGTACAGAGATGGCTACACCTTC
CAWQYRDGYTF
>TRBV12-5|TRBJ2-5|TRBD2|.
TGTGCTAGTGGTTTTCTAGCGGGGGGGCTCGAGACCCAGTACTTC
CASGFLAGGLETQYF
>TRBV10-3|TRBJ2-1|.|.
TGTGCCATCAGATCCTCCAATGAGCAGTTCTTC
CAIRSSNEQFF
>TRBV5-1|TRBJ2-1|.|.
TGCGCCAGCAGCCCTCAGGGATACAATGAGCAGTTCTTC
CASSPQGYNEQFF
>TRBV12-3/TRBV12-4|TRBJ1-2|.|few
TGTGCCAGCAGTTTTGCAGGGGATGGCTACACCTTC
CASSFAGDGYTF
>TRBV5-6|TRBJ2-2|.|.
TGTGCCAGCAGCTCCCCCCGTGAGGGAACCGGGGAGCTGTTTTTT
CASSSPREGTGELFF
>TRBV7-8|TRBJ1-4|.|once
TGTGCCAGCAGCTTAGCAGGGAATCGGGGTGAAAAACTGTTTTTT
CASSLAGNRGEKLFF
>TRBV7-8|TRBJ2-7|.|few
TGTGCCAGCAGCTTAAAAATCGACGAAATGGACTCGCAGTACTTC
CASSLKIDEMDSQYF
>TRBV6-5|TRBJ2-7|.|.
TGTGCCAGCAGACCCGGACAGTTGGTCGAGCAGTACTTC
CASRPGQLVEQYF
>TRBV30|TRBJ1-5|TRBD1|.
TGTGCCTGGACCCCGGGACAGGGGGCGAATCAGCCCCAGCATTTT
CAWTPGQGANQPQHF
>TRBV7-9|TRBJ1-3|TRBD1|.
TGTGCCAGCAGCGACAGGGGACTTGGGGGAAACACCATATATTTT
CASSDRGLGGNTIYF
>TRBV29-1|TRBJ1-2|TRBD1|few
TGCAGCGTTCCACAGGGGGTCGGCTACACCTTC
CSVPQGVGYTF
>TRBV20-1|TRBJ1-2|.|.
TGCAGTGCTCCCAGGGGCGGCTACACCTTC
CSAPRGGYTF
>TRBV4-3|TRBJ1-2|.|.
TGCGCCAGCAGCCCATCAAGAGAGAGTGGCTACACCTTC
CASSPSRESGYTF
>TRBV6-5|TRBJ2-3|.|.
TGTGCCAGCACCTCCTGGACTCGAGACACAGATACGCAGTATTTT
CASTSWTRDTDTQYF